This T cell receptor (beta chain) was sequenced in a study of cytomegalovirus exposure and HLA in healthy donors. This CDR3 contains 15 residues. Germline assignment: CDR1 MNHNS and CDR2 SASEGT. V shed 6 bases and J shed 0 bases, with 12 bases lying between them. Vbeta (60) and Jbeta (13) primers were used in the PCR. The protocol was immunoSEQ multiplex PCR, while the TCRdb copy is restricted to in-frame clones and leaves out a portion. Its listing shows about 58,000 clones. The study's findings and limits: In a later analysis, donors in an Asian-associated ancestry cluster reportedly had fewer N-insertions in productive TCRs than the cohort mean. In an earlier analysis, about 87% or about 30%: the productive usage of most TCR beta V segments. There were several of the most significant clusters that appeared linked to common viral pathogens in a later analysis.

About this clone itself: What it binds is not known.

The TCR sequence derives from a young woman in good health and CMV-seronegative. The chain recombines TRBV6-1 with TRBJ1-5; D ambiguous. The specimen sequenced was PBMCs. The CDR3 sequence: CASRPGIVSNQPQHF. CDR3 bases: TGTGCCAGCAGGCCCGGGATCGTTAGCAATCAGCCCCAGCATTTT.